One sample yielded the 23 T cell receptor beta chains listed below, sequenced in a study of cytomegalovirus exposure and HLA in healthy donors (dated by TCRdb to the late 2010s). The protocol used for the library was the immunoSEQ multiplex PCR assay. A mixture of 60 forward primers for TCR Vbeta segments and 13 reverse primers for TCR Jbeta segments was used in the multiplex PCR. TCRdb retrieved this table from immuneACCESS and kept in-frame rearrangements only. Not all clones are present; in checked studies, unresolved V genes account for under half, and no reason is known for the remainder. This sample is represented by fewer than 150,000 clones; 80% of them were singletons. The leading ten clones occupy around 2.2% of the sample. Sequencing used PBMCs. These receptors were obtained from a man under 40 in good health and CMV-seronegative.

DNA for the CDR3: TGTGCCAGCAGTGAATTCGGGACAGGAAGGACTGAAGCTTTCTTT. The encoded protein is CASSEFGTGRTEAFF. The rearrangement joins TRBV25-1 to TRBJ1-1; 8 bases map to TRBD1. This CDR3 spans 15 amino acids. V lost 1 base, J lost 5 bases, and 6 bases stayed unmatched. Per the germline V gene, CDR1 is MGHDK and CDR2 is SYGVNS.

The gene calls are TRBV6-1 and TRBJ1-1; 7 positions match TRBD1. The germline V gene has CDR1 MNHNS and CDR2 SASEGT. The CDR3 sequence is 17 residues long. With V trimmed by 0 bases and J by 1 base, 8 bases remained unmatched. The CDR3 protein is CASSEALKGATNTEAFF. CDR3 DNA sequence: TGTGCCAGCAGTGAAGCGCTTAAGGGGGCGACGAACACTGAAGCTTTCTTT.

The chain links TRBV19 to TRBJ2-7, with 11 bases identical to TRBD2. Germline lookup yields CDR1 LNHDA and CDR2 SQIVND (reference sequence). The CDR3 consists of 15 residues. After removal of 3 bases from V and 3 bases from J, the junction contained 4 bases not matched to a gene. The CDR3 loop reads CASSIPGTSGYEQYF. CDR3 coding DNA: TGTGCCAGTAGTATTCCCGGGACTAGCGGCTACGAGCAGTACTTC.

This chain connects TRBV18 to TRBJ2-1; D remains unclear. Trimming shortened V by 3 bases and J by 7 bases, and 13 bases separated the two germline ends. CDR1 is KGHSH, CDR2 LQKENI, per germline. The CDR3 totals 14 residues. The CDR3 nucleotides are TGTGCCAGCTCACCGCCGGCAGGTCTGAATGAGCAGTTCTTC. Encoded protein: CASSPPAGLNEQFF. Full variable domain (rest looked up from reference TRBV18 and TRBJ2-1): NAGVMQNPRHLVRRRGQEARLRCSPMKGHSHVYWYRQLPEEGLKFMVYLQKENIIDESGMPKERFSAEFPKEGPSILRIQQVVRGDSAAYFCASSPPAGLNEQFFGPGTRLTVL.

This sequence joins TRBV7-2 and TRBJ2-1; D not resolved. There are 15 residues in the CDR3. Germline CDR1 reads SGHTA; CDR2 reads FQGNSA. Trimming removed 1 base from V and 0 bases from J, with 7 bases in between. CDR3 region: CASSLGESSYNEQFF. The CDR3 nucleotides are TGTGCCAGCAGCTTAGGCGAGAGCTCCTACAATGAGCAGTTCTTC.

The gene calls are TRBV11-3 and TRBJ2-5; D unclear. Germline CDR1 is SGHNT and CDR2 is YENEEA. Trimming pared 3 bases from V and 4 bases from J, leaving 9 bases between. The CDR3 totals 13 residues. As DNA, the CDR3 is TGTGCCAGCAGCTTTAGCATTGCAGAGACCCAGTACTTC. Amino acids: CASSFSIAETQYF. Complete variable domain (other parts from reference TRBV11-3 and TRBJ2-5): EAGVVQSPRYKIIEKKQPVAFWCNPISGHNTLYWYLQNLGQGPELLIRYENEEAVDDSQLPKDRFSAERLKGVDSTLKIQPAELGDSAVYLCASSFSIAETQYFGPGTRLLVL.

This sequence joins TRBV7-9 and TRBJ1-2; a possible D gene is TRBD1 (6 bases). There are 13 residues in the CDR3. Germline-derived CDR1 and CDR2 are SEHNR and FQNEAQ (reference sequence). V was cut by 5 bases and J by 8 bases, with 15 bases left in between. CDR3 sequence reads: CASSPLGAHGYTF. The CDR3 DNA is TGTGCCAGCAGCCCTCTGGGGGCTCACGGCTACACCTTC.

This clone came up once. This sequence joins TRBV18 and TRBJ2-5; maybe TRBD1 (6 bases). Germline CDR1 KGHSH, CDR2 LQKENI. The V and J ends lost 3 bases and 4 bases respectively, with 15 bases between them. The CDR3 runs 15 residues. In nucleotides, the CDR3 is TGTGCCAGCTCACCTTTTGACAGGCTACTAGAGACCCAGTACTTC. Translation: CASSPFDRLLETQYF.

CDR3 bases: TGTGCCAGCAGCTTAAGGTTTGCGGGGACAGGGACCTACGAGCAGTACTTC. It is translated as CASSLRFAGTGTYEQYF. The chain joins TRBV7-9 to TRBJ2-7; 9 positions agree with TRBD1. CDR3 length equals 17 residues. Germline loops: CDR1 SEHNR, CDR2 FQNEAQ (reference sequence). Trimming at V came to 2 bases and at J to 2 bases, leaving 10 bases not matched to a gene.

V gene TRBV7-2 combines with J gene TRBJ2-2; 8 bases match TRBD2. V lost 1 base and J lost 5; bases outside the gene matches: 9. The CDR3 consists of 17 residues. CDR1 is SGHTA, CDR2 FQGNSA, per germline. The DNA of the CDR3 is TGTGCCAGCAGCTTAGGGGAGCGACTAGCGTTTACCGGGGAGCTGTTTTTT. Protein sequence: CASSLGERLAFTGELFF.

The chain combines TRBV9 with TRBJ2-2, with 7 bases matching TRBD1. Per germline, CDR1 SGDLS and CDR2 YYNGEE. The junction had 7 bases not matched to a gene; V was cut back by 0 bases and J by 2 bases. This CDR3 has 17 residues. The CDR3 reads CASSVEVWTGNTGELFF. CDR3 bases: TGTGCCAGCAGCGTAGAGGTTTGGACAGGTAACACCGGGGAGCTGTTTTTT.

This clone appeared once. This chain links TRBV11-2 with TRBJ2-1; 7 bases line up with TRBD2. Germline V gives CDR1 SGHAT, CDR2 FQNNGV. The CDR3 has 14 amino acids. V lost 3 bases to trimming and J lost 4 bases; unmatched junction nucleotides: 3. CDR3 in amino acids: CASSFSGSYNEQFF. The CDR3 nucleotides are TGTGCCAGCAGCTTTAGCGGGTCATACAATGAGCAGTTCTTC.

This rearrangement joins TRBV18 to TRBJ1-5; 8 nucleotides agree with TRBD1. Per germline, CDR1 KGHSH and CDR2 LQKENI. The CDR3 runs 16 residues. V gave up 4 bases and J gave up 6 bases; unmatched junction bases: 11. The CDR3 DNA reads as TGTGCCAGCTCACTCGGACAGGGTGAGACGGGTCAGCCCCAGCATTTT. Translating gives CASSLGQGETGQPQHF.

The genes are TRBV30 and TRBJ2-3, with TRBD2 identical over 8 bases. With V trimmed by 4 bases and J by 4 bases, 7 bases remained unmatched. In germline, CDR1 is GTSNPN, CDR2 SVGIG (reference sequence). The CDR3 has 14 amino acids. CDR3 sequence reads: CAWTPGLGPDTQYF. The CDR3 region has the DNA TGTGCCTGGACCCCGGGACTAGGCCCAGATACGCAGTATTTT.

The chain is built from TRBV5-5 and TRBJ2-1; 9 nucleotides match TRBD2. V gave up 1 base and J gave up 9 bases; unmatched junction bases: 11. The CDR3 covers 16 residues. Germline V lookup: CDR1 SGHKS, CDR2 YYEKEE (reference sequence). CDR3 loop: CASSLSSGNIRVEQFF. The CDR3 nucleotides are TGTGCCAGCAGCTTGTCTAGCGGGAATATCAGAGTTGAGCAGTTCTTC.

The genes are TRBV28 and TRBJ1-5; no reliable D call. Germline V gene data show CDR1 as MDHEN and CDR2 as SYDVKM. Trimming took 5 bases from V and 5 from J, leaving 10 bases between them. The CDR3 length is 13 residues. The CDR3 sequence: CASSLYPDQPQHF. DNA of the CDR3: TGTGCCAGCAGTCTCTACCCCGATCAGCCCCAGCATTTT. Full variable domain (rest looked up from reference TRBV28 and TRBJ1-5): DVKVTQSSRYLVKRTGEKVFLECVQDMDHENMFWYRQDPGLGLRLIYFSYDVKMKEKGDIPEGYSVSREKKERFSLILESASTNQTSMYLCASSLYPDQPQHFGDGTRLSIL.

The chain recombines TRBV6-5 with TRBJ1-2; tentative D call: TRBD1 (6 bases). Germline CDR1 and CDR2: MNHEY and SVGAGI. CDR3 size: 13 residues. Trimming shortened V by 5 bases and J by 6 bases, and 13 bases separated the two germline ends. The CDR3 here is CASSNIPGDGYTF. In DNA form, the CDR3 reads TGTGCCAGCAGTAACATTCCAGGGGATGGCTACACCTTC.

The chain uses TRBV10-3 and TRBJ2-5, with D hard to call. The better agreement between TRBJ2-7 and the DNA end casts doubt on the J call. The CDR3 runs 15 residues. Germline loops: CDR1 ENHRY, CDR2 SYGVKD. The CDR3 DNA reads TGTGCCATCAGTGAGTCGATTTTCCAGGATTTCGAGCAGTACTTC. Its protein product is CAISESIFQDFEQYF.

The rearrangement links TRBV10-1 to TRBJ2-3; unclear D gene. Germline V gene lookup returns CDR1 WNHNN and CDR2 SYGVQD (reference sequence). The length of the CDR3 is 14 residues. V was trimmed by 3 bases and J by 2 bases, leaving 9 bases between them. This CDR3 reads CASSDPGTTDTQYF. The DNA of the CDR3 is TGCGCCAGCAGTGATCCAGGCACCACAGATACGCAGTATTTT.

The chain uses TRBV6-1 and TRBJ1-2; D is ambiguous. V lost 4 bases and J 1 base, leaving 13 bases between the germline ends. The CDR3 is 15 amino acids. Germline V gene sequence: CDR1 MNHNS, CDR2 SASEGT. The chain's CDR3 is CASSVHSRGNYGYTF. The CDR3 nucleotides are TGTGCCAGCAGTGTCCATTCCCGGGGTAACTATGGCTACACCTTC.

The chain has TRBV28 and TRBJ1-1; TRBD1 is a possible D gene (5 bases). This CDR3 spans 16 amino acids. Germline CDR1 MDHEN, CDR2 SYDVKM. V gave up 2 bases and J gave up 4 bases, with 17 bases separating them. In DNA, the CDR3 is TGTGCCAGCAGTTTAATCAGGGAGGGATTAGGCACTGAAGCTTTCTTT. It yields the protein CASSLIREGLGTEAFF.

The V and J genes are TRBV2 and TRBJ2-7, with TRBD2 matching 9 bases. The J segment lost 4 bases and the V segment lost 6 bases, leaving 7 bases of the junction unmatched. The CDR3 has 14 residues. Germline V gene lookup returns CDR1 SNHLY and CDR2 FYNNEI. The CDR3 sequence: CASRTSGGYYEQYF. The CDR3 nucleotides read TGTGCCAGCAGGACTAGCGGAGGCTATTACGAGCAGTACTTC.

J is TRBJ2-3 and V is TRBV11-3; D is perhaps TRBD1 (5 bases). Deletions cut 3 bases from V and 3 bases from J, with 10 bases between. The CDR3 covers 14 residues. Looked up from germline, CDR1 is SGHNT and CDR2 is YENEEA. Here the CDR3 DNA reads TGTGCCAGCAGCTTTAAAGGACATACAGATACGCAGTATTTT. It translates to CASSFKGHTDTQYF. Drawing the rest from reference TRBV11-3 and TRBJ2-3, the complete variable domain is EAGVVQSPRYKIIEKKQPVAFWCNPISGHNTLYWYLQNLGQGPELLIRYENEEAVDDSQLPKDRFSAERLKGVDSTLKIQPAELGDSAVYLCASSFKGHTDTQYFGPGTRLTVL.